Listed below are T cell receptor beta chains from one sample, sequenced in a study of PD-1 blockade in mismatch repair-deficient tumors. TCRdb's table, derived via immunoSEQ multiplex PCR, lists solely in-frame clones and lacks some. The sample holds about 84,000 clones, about 85% seen once. The material sequenced was peripheral blood, taken 12 weeks after starting pembrolizumab. Receptors originate from an adult with mismatch repair-deficient cancer. The CDR3 runs from the conserved cysteine through the conserved F or W. A D gene is named only where the DNA matches it firmly. Size is stated for part of the rows, as once, few or many counts, or as a class when the clone is expanded.

D gene | J gene | clone size | V gene | CDR3 length | CDR3 protein | CDR3 DNA
TRBD1 | TRBJ2-7 | . | TRBV6-1 | 14 | CASSAGTASYEQYF | TGTGCCAGCAGTGCCGGGACAGCATCCTACGAGCAGTACTTC
TRBD1 | TRBJ1-2 | . | TRBV19 | 16 | CASSIDFGTGYYGYTF | TGTGCCAGTAGTATAGATTTTGGGACAGGGTATTACGGCTACACCTTC
. | TRBJ1-2 | few | TRBV7-9 | 14 | CASSPGQTNYGYTF | TGTGCCAGCAGCCCGGGACAAACTAACTATGGCTACACCTTC
TRBD1 | TRBJ1-2 | . | TRBV5-1 | 13 | CASSRDSLYGYTF | TGCGCCAGCAGCAGGGACAGTCTCTATGGCTACACCTTC
. | TRBJ1-2 | . | TRBV7-6 | 12 | CASSPASGGYTF | TGTGCCAGCAGCCCCGCGTCGGGGGGCTACACCTTC
. | TRBJ2-7 | . | TRBV15 | 13 | CATSRDTVNEQYF | TGTGCCACCAGCAGAGACACAGTTAACGAGCAGTACTTC
TRBD2 | TRBJ2-3 | . | TRBV27 | 15 | CASTNLAGGTDTQYF | TGTGCCAGCACCAATCTAGCGGGAGGGACAGATACGCAGTATTTT
TRBD1 | TRBJ2-7 | few | TRBV18 | 17 | CASSSTIRDRGLYEQYF | TGTGCCAGCTCATCAACCATTAGGGACAGGGGGTTATACGAGCAGTACTTC
. | TRBJ1-1 | . | TRBV7-9 | 14 | CASTPGEDWTEAFF | TGTGCCAGCACTCCAGGGGAGGATTGGACTGAAGCTTTCTTT
TRBD2 | TRBJ2-7 | . | TRBV11-2 | 14 | CASSLGSGSYEQYF | TGTGCCAGCAGCTTAGGTAGCGGGAGCTACGAGCAGTACTTC
. | TRBJ2-1 | . | TRBV6-5 | 15 | CASSYEPRTFNEQFF | TGTGCCAGCAGTTACGAACCCCGGACTTTCAATGAGCAGTTCTTC
. | TRBJ1-5 | . | TRBV19 | 14 | CASRSSQSNQPQHF | TGTGCCAGTAGGTCCTCACAGAGCAATCAGCCCCAGCATTTT
. | TRBJ2-1 | once | TRBV5-5 | 18 | CASSLVRIGSRRGNEQFF | TGTGCCAGCAGCTTGGTCCGGATCGGGTCCCGACGGGGGAATGAGCAGTTCTTC
. | TRBJ2-2 | . | TRBV21-1 | 13 | CASSTRITGELFF | TGTGCCAGCAGCACCCGGATCACCGGGGAGCTGTTTTTT
TRBD2 | TRBJ2-7 | . | TRBV11-3 | 14 | CASSSGLAGNEQYF | TGTGCCAGCAGCTCGGGACTAGCGGGAAACGAGCAGTACTTC
. | TRBJ2-2 | . | TRBV27 | 15 | CASSLSALNTGELFF | TGTGCCAGCAGTTTATCCGCATTGAACACCGGGGAGCTGTTTTTT
. | TRBJ2-7 | . | TRBV5-1 | 14 | CASSFGMGGYEQYF | TGCGCCAGCAGCTTCGGGATGGGAGGCTACGAGCAGTACTTC
TRBD2 | TRBJ2-7 | once | TRBV6-6 | 14 | CASSWTSGSYEQYF | TGTGCCAGCAGCTGGACTAGCGGGAGTTACGAGCAGTACTTC
. | TRBJ1-1 | . | TRBV6-6 | 12 | CASSDDTIEAFF | TGTGCCAGCAGTGACGACACAATTGAAGCTTTCTTT
TRBD1 | TRBJ1-1 | . | TRBV27 | 17 | CASSPRDRGPENTEAFF | TGTGCCAGCAGTCCCCGGGACAGGGGGCCGGAGAACACTGAAGCTTTCTTT
. | TRBJ1-1 | . | TRBV29-1 | 13 | CSVMGLMNTEAFF | TGCAGCGTCATGGGCCTCATGAACACTGAAGCTTTCTTT
. | TRBJ2-7 | . | TRBV4-3 | 14 | CASSQGMELNEQYF | TGCGCCAGCAGCCAAGGAATGGAGTTGAACGAGCAGTACTTC
TRBD2 | TRBJ2-1 | once | TRBV4-3 | 17 | CASSQDSIAGGPNEQFF | TGCGCCAGCAGCCAAGATAGTATAGCGGGAGGGCCGAATGAGCAGTTCTTC
. | TRBJ2-1 | . | TRBV7-9 | 13 | CASGTPAYNEQFF | TGTGCCAGCGGGACTCCAGCCTACAATGAGCAGTTCTTC
TRBD1 | TRBJ2-1 | . | TRBV5-1 | 15 | CASSRGQGAKNEQFF | TGCGCCAGCAGCCGCGGACAGGGGGCTAAAAATGAGCAGTTCTTC
TRBD1 | TRBJ2-1 | . | TRBV11-1 | 18 | CASSSRATGTGPYNEQFF | TGTGCCAGCAGCTCTAGAGCCACCGGGACAGGACCCTACAATGAGCAGTTCTTC
TRBD2 | TRBJ2-1 | . | TRBV5-1 | 16 | CASSPAAGEVAYEQFF | TGCGCCAGCAGCCCCGCAGCGGGAGAGGTAGCTTATGAGCAGTTCTTC
TRBD2 | TRBJ2-1 | . | TRBV19 | 14 | CATSGLADYNEQFF | TGTGCCACCTCAGGACTAGCAGACTACAATGAGCAGTTCTTC
. | TRBJ2-1 | . | TRBV6-6 | 14 | CASSLGNSYNEQFF | TGTGCCAGCAGTTTGGGGAACTCCTACAATGAGCAGTTCTTC